A single sample is the source of the 28 T cell receptor beta chains below, sequenced in a study of CD8+ T cells in alopecia areata. Isolated RNA was reverse transcribed into cDNA used as the sequencing template. Sequenced by immunoSEQ multiplex PCR; TCRdb stores in-frame clones only, minus some. This sample has 200,000 to 250,000 clones, with 35% to 40% found just once. This sample's treatment: oral pan-JAK inhibitor, 5-10 mg twice daily. The source material was CD4+ T cells sorted from blood, sampled around week 31, from a patient treated with tofacitinib. The receptor set was obtained from a human donor with alopecia areata.

This clone was detected only a few times. The V and J genes are TRBV29-1 and TRBJ2-1; D perhaps matches TRBD1 (5 bases). The CDR3 runs 16 residues. The ends were cut back, 4 bases at V and 4 bases at J, with 20 bases in the middle. Germline V CDR1 and CDR2: SQVTM, ANQGSEA. The CDR3 DNA reads TGCAGCGTTGTACCGCTTCGGCTTGGGGCTTACAATGAGCAGTTCTTC. Amino acid sequence: CSVVPLRLGAYNEQFF.

This chain links TRBV29-1 with TRBJ2-7, with no clear D. The ends were cut back, 5 bases at V and 3 bases at J, with 8 bases in the middle. Germline CDR1 is SQVTM and CDR2 is ANQGSEA. There are 11 residues in the CDR3. CDR3 coding DNA: TGCAGCGTTCGGTACGGCTACGAGCAGTACTTC. It codes for CSVRYGYEQYF.

This clone turned up a few times. The chain employs TRBV18 and TRBJ2-5; no reliable D call. Trimming cost V 5 bases and J 2 bases, with 3 bases left between them. Per germline, CDR1 KGHSH and CDR2 LQKENI. The CDR3 has 11 amino acids. CDR3 DNA sequence: TGTGCCAGCTCAGCTCAAGAGACCCAGTACTTC. It encodes CASSAQETQYF. Based on the CDR3 plus reference TRBV18 and TRBJ2-5, the full variable domain is NAGVMQNPRHLVRRRGQEARLRCSPMKGHSHVYWYRQLPEEGLKFMVYLQKENIIDESGMPKERFSAEFPKEGPSILRIQQVVRGDSAAYFCASSAQETQYFGPGTRLLVL.

The CDR3 here is CAWSQPIPQETQYF. The CDR3 DNA follows: TGTGCCTGGAGTCAGCCTATACCCCAAGAGACCCAGTACTTC. The J gene is TRBJ2-5, the V gene TRBV30; unclear D gene. The germline gives CDR1 GTSNPN, CDR2 SVGIG (reference sequence). The CDR3 spans 14 residues. Trimming left V 2 bases short and J 1 base short, with 11 bases between.

In this sample, this clone turned up a few times. The genes are TRBV6-1 and TRBJ1-5; possible D gene TRBD1, 5 bases. Germline CDR1 reads MNHNS; CDR2 reads SASEGT. The CDR3 runs 15 residues. V was clipped by 3 bases and J by 0 bases, with 9 bases between them. CDR3 sequence (DNA): TGTGCCAGCAGTGATGGGGGTATTAGCAATCAGCCCCAGCATTTT. Translating it yields CASSDGGISNQPQHF.

This chain connects TRBV27 to TRBJ2-1; 10 nucleotides line up with TRBD2. Germline V gives CDR1 MNHEY, CDR2 SMNVEV (reference sequence). Trimming cost V 5 bases and J 10 bases; bases outside gene matches: 11. The CDR3 consists of 15 residues. This CDR3 reads CASSPSGRAVGEQFF. The CDR3 DNA reads TGTGCCAGCAGTCCAAGCGGGAGGGCTGTCGGGGAGCAGTTCTTC.

J is TRBJ2-1 and V is TRBV29-1, with D perhaps TRBD1 (6 bases). In germline, CDR1 is SQVTM, CDR2 ANQGSEA. The CDR3 totals 10 residues. Trimming shortened V by 7 bases and J by 12 bases, and 13 bases separated the two germline ends. DNA for the CDR3: TGCAGCGGTGAGGACAGTACGCAGTTCTTC. Its translation: CSGEDSTQFF.

The chain carries TRBV6-1 and TRBJ1-4; no definite D call. Germline assignment: CDR1 MNHNS and CDR2 SASEGT. The CDR3 contains 15 residues. V was shortened by 5 bases and J by 0 bases, with 10 bases between the two germline ends. CDR3 loop: CASSPIRATNEKLFF. The CDR3 DNA follows: TGTGCCAGCAGTCCTATTCGGGCAACTAATGAAAAACTGTTTTTT.

The J gene is TRBJ1-5, the V gene TRBV6-1; D is unresolved. In germline, CDR1 is MNHNS, CDR2 SASEGT. This CDR3 is 13 amino acids long. V gave up 6 bases and J gave up 4 bases, with 10 bases separating them. CDR3 DNA: TGTGCCAGCAGGGTGACCCCGAATCAGCCCCAGCATTTT. Its translation is CASRVTPNQPQHF.

The CDR3 loop is CSVQGEGGSTEAFF. The CDR3 nucleotides read TGCAGCGTTCAGGGGGAGGGAGGGAGCACTGAAGCTTTCTTT. V is TRBV29-1 and J is TRBJ1-1; 7 bases align to TRBD1. The germline V gene has CDR1 SQVTM and CDR2 ANQGSEA. CDR3 length: 14 amino acids. V was clipped by 5 bases and J by 4 bases; unmatched bases: 10.

The gene calls are TRBV29-1 and TRBJ2-3; D is unresolved. V gave up 2 bases and J gave up 2 bases, with 14 bases separating them. CDR1 is SQVTM, CDR2 ANQGSEA, per germline. This CDR3 spans 15 amino acids. The CDR3 loop is CSVEQGILLTDTQYF. The CDR3 nucleotides are TGCAGCGTTGAACAAGGCATCCTCCTCACAGATACGCAGTATTTT.

The chain combines TRBV7-3 with TRBJ2-1; 10 bases match TRBD2. The length of the CDR3 is 16 residues. In germline, CDR1 is SGHTA, CDR2 FQGTGA. V was clipped by 4 bases and J by 1 base; unmatched bases: 4. The CDR3 bases are TGTGCCAGCAGCTCTAGCGGGGGAAGATCCTACAATGAGCAGTTCTTC. Translating gives CASSSSGGRSYNEQFF.

The V call is TRBV5-1, the J call TRBJ2-4; no clear D. V was trimmed by 4 bases and J by 2 bases, leaving 7 bases between them. This CDR3 has 13 residues. In germline, CDR1 is SGHRS, CDR2 YFSETQ. In DNA, the CDR3 is TGCGCCAGCAGCGGGCAGCCCAAAAACATTCAGTACTTC. Its translation: CASSGQPKNIQYF. The whole variable domain, remainder taken from reference TRBV5-1 and TRBJ2-4, is KAGVTQTPRYLIKTRGQQVTLSCSPISGHRSVSWYQQTPGQGLQFLFEYFSETQRNKGNFPGRFSGRQFSNSRSEMNVSTLELGDSALYLCASSGQPKNIQYFGAGTRLSVL.

The genes are TRBV5-1 and TRBJ2-3; 7 nucleotides line up with TRBD1. The CDR3 length is 15 residues. The germline gives CDR1 SGHRS, CDR2 YFSETQ. V shed 4 bases, J shed 7 bases, and the junction held 12 bases outside the gene matches. In nucleotides, the CDR3 is TGCGCCAGCAGCCCTTCGGACAGGACCTCAAATACGCAGTATTTT. This translates into CASSPSDRTSNTQYF.

J is TRBJ2-1 and V is TRBV30, with D unresolved. This CDR3 has 11 residues. Looked up from germline, CDR1 is GTSNPN and CDR2 is SVGIG (reference sequence). V gave up 1 base and J gave up 10 bases, with 8 bases separating them. DNA of the CDR3: TGTGCCTGGAGTGAACCAGTAGAGCAGTTCTTC. It specifies CAWSEPVEQFF.

This clone was recorded once. The chain carries TRBV6-6 and TRBJ2-7; D gene uncertain. This CDR3 region has 16 residues. The germline V gene has CDR1 MNHNY and CDR2 SVGAGI (reference sequence). The V gene lost 0 bases and the J gene lost 4 bases, with 16 bases spanning the gap. CDR3 amino acids: CASSYSRLSSPYEQYF. Here the CDR3 DNA reads TGTGCCAGCAGTTACTCCAGGCTCTCTTCCCCTTACGAGCAGTACTTC.

The V and J genes are TRBV14 and TRBJ2-5; perhaps TRBD1 as D (5 bases). V shed 0 bases and J shed 7 bases, with 12 bases lying between them. CDR3 length equals 14 residues. Germline CDR1 reads SGHDN; CDR2 reads FVKESK. CDR3 loop: CASSQDRGFGTQYF. The CDR3 region has the DNA TGTGCCAGCAGCCAAGATAGGGGATTTGGGACCCAGTACTTC.

This chain joins TRBV7-2 and TRBJ2-1, with unresolved D. Trimming shortened V by 6 bases and J by 2 bases, and 5 bases separated the two germline ends. CDR1 and CDR2 from the germline V gene are SGHTA and FQGNSA. The CDR3 length is 12 residues. The CDR3 loop is CASRYTYNEQFF. DNA of the CDR3: TGTGCCAGCAGATACACCTACAATGAGCAGTTCTTC.

The chain combines TRBV2 with TRBJ2-7; D tentatively reads TRBD1 or TRBD2 (5 bases each). Trimming left V 5 bases short and J 2 bases short, with 13 bases between. The germline V gene has CDR1 SNHLY and CDR2 FYNNEI. The CDR3 extends over 14 amino acids. In DNA, the CDR3 is TGTGCCAGCAGTCCTCTATGGGACCCCTACGAGCAGTACTTC. This codes for CASSPLWDPYEQYF. The entire variable domain, with the rest obtained from reference TRBV2 and TRBJ2-7, is as follows: EPEVTQTPSHQVTQMGQEVILRCVPISNHLYFYWYRQILGQKVEFLVSFYNNEISEKSEIFDDQFSVERPDGSNFTLKIRSTKLEDSAMYFCASSPLWDPYEQYFGPGTRLTVT.

This clone occurred a few times. The chain couples TRBV30 to TRBJ1-1; D remains ambiguous. V was cut by 2 bases and J by 5 bases, with 12 bases left in between. The CDR3 loop spans 13 amino acids. Germline assignment: CDR1 GTSNPN and CDR2 SVGIG (reference sequence). CDR3 sequence: CAWSPSTRTEAFF. In nucleotides, the CDR3 is TGTGCCTGGAGTCCCTCGACTCGTACTGAAGCTTTCTTT.

This chain connects TRBV29-1 to TRBJ2-5, with a weak D call TRBD2 (5 bases). The J call is in doubt because the DNA end fits TRBJ2-7 better. The germline V gene has CDR1 SQVTM and CDR2 ANQGSEA. This CDR3 has 14 amino acids. The chain's CDR3 is CSVGGRTSSYEQYF. For the CDR3, the DNA is TGCAGCGTAGGAGGACGGACGAGCTCCTACGAGCAGTACTTC.

On this clone: Other DNA sequences in this specimen translate into the identical CDR3. The rearrangement joins TRBV30 to TRBJ2-1; no clear D gene. V lost 0 bases and J 3 bases, leaving 6 bases between the germline ends. There are 13 residues in the CDR3. Per germline, CDR1 GTSNPN and CDR2 SVGIG (reference sequence). The CDR3 protein is CAWSVGSYNEQFF. In DNA, the CDR3 is TGTGCCTGGAGTGTAGGCAGCTACAATGAGCAGTTCTTC.

The V and J genes are TRBV10-3 and TRBJ2-7, with D possibly being TRBD2 (6 bases). CDR3 length equals 14 residues. From germline, CDR1 is ENHRY and CDR2 SYGVKD. Deletions cut 7 bases from V and 5 bases from J, with 18 bases between. DNA of the CDR3: TGTGCCATCAAATCTGCCGGGAGTAGCCACGAGCAGTACTTC. This encodes CAIKSAGSSHEQYF.

The chain links TRBV7-9 to TRBJ2-1; tentatively, D is TRBD1 or TRBD2 (5 bases each). CDR1 is SEHNR and CDR2 is FQNEAQ in the germline V gene (reference sequence). The CDR3 spans 16 residues. V gave up 4 bases and J gave up 0 bases, with 13 bases separating them. CDR3 in DNA: TGTGCCAGCAGCTCGGACGGGACCCTCTCCTACAATGAGCAGTTCTTC. Residues: CASSSDGTLSYNEQFF.

This clone has a handful of counts. This sequence joins TRBV6-5 and TRBJ2-2, with D unclear. Germline V lookup: CDR1 MNHEY, CDR2 SVGAGI. Trimming cost V 1 base and J 6 bases, with 3 bases left between them. The length of the CDR3 is 12 residues. The CDR3 sequence: CASSYWSGELFF. CDR3 DNA sequence: TGTGCCAGCAGTTACTGGTCCGGGGAGCTGTTTTTT.

This clone was recorded a few times. V gene TRBV30 combines with J gene TRBJ2-7; D uncertain. CDR3 length: 12 amino acids. Between the trimmed V and J ends, which lost 1 base and 3 bases, there was a span of 7 bases. Germline V CDR1 and CDR2: GTSNPN, SVGIG (reference sequence). The CDR3 coding sequence is TGTGCCTGGAGTGCCCGCGGCTACGAGCAGTACTTC. Translating it yields CAWSARGYEQYF.

The V and J genes are TRBV7-9 and TRBJ1-6; D uncertain. The CDR3 runs to 12 residues. Germline CDR1 is SEHNR and CDR2 is FQNEAQ (reference sequence). Trimming took off 5 bases at V and 9 bases at J, with 8 bases between the two ends. The chain's CDR3 is CASSRDSSPLHF. DNA for the CDR3: TGTGCCAGCAGCCGAGATAGTTCACCCCTCCACTTT.

This clone was found a few times. This sample also contains other DNA sequences that code for the same CDR3. The genes are TRBV5-1 and TRBJ2-7; D tentatively fits TRBD1 or TRBD2 (6 bases each). The germline CDR1 and CDR2 sequences are SGHRS and YFSETQ. The CDR3 covers 13 residues. Trimming removed 4 bases at V and 2 bases at J, with 10 bases between. This CDR3 reads CASSPGDTYEQYF. CDR3 nucleotides: TGCGCCAGCAGCCCGGGGGACACCTACGAGCAGTACTTC. Full variable domain (outside the CDR3, taken from reference TRBV5-1 and TRBJ2-7): KAGVTQTPRYLIKTRGQQVTLSCSPISGHRSVSWYQQTPGQGLQFLFEYFSETQRNKGNFPGRFSGRQFSNSRSEMNVSTLELGDSALYLCASSPGDTYEQYFGPGTRLTVT.